This T cell receptor (beta chain) comes out of a study of cytomegalovirus exposure and HLA in healthy donors. A note on this clone: Its specificity is unknown.

Germline V gene data show CDR1 as SGHAT and CDR2 as FQDESV (reference sequence). Trimming at V came to 9 bases and at J to 8 bases, leaving 7 bases not matched to a gene. The CDR3 length is 13 residues. Study-wide results and limits: It was 150 to 200 TCR beta chains that were listed as cytomegalovirus-associated.

Researchers ran the PCR with 60 Vbeta and 13 Jbeta primers. TCRdb keeps only in-frame clones here, not all; method: immunoSEQ multiplex PCR. The data show roughly 150,000 clones, over 75% seen once. The chain employs TRBV11-1 and TRBJ2-1; TRBD2 matches 10 bases. The sequence came from a man between 50 and 59 years old in good health and CMV-seropositive. Sequenced input: PBMCs. Written as DNA, the CDR3 is TGTGCCAGTGCTAGCGGGAGTTTCCATGAGCAGTTCTTC. This codes for CASASGSFHEQFF.